This T cell receptor (beta chain) is drawn from a study of PD-1 blockade in classical Hodgkin lymphoma. The repertoire was sequenced with immunoSEQ multiplex PCR; TCRdb's copy has only in-frame clones and lacks some. The table has about 36,000 clones, about 70% seen once. Every patient was affected by relapse after autologous stem cell transplantation, while exposure to brentuximab vedotin was not uniform. CDR1 MDHEN and CDR2 SYDVKM come from the germline V gene. V dropped 3 bases and J dropped 4 bases, with 13 bases sitting between them. The CDR3 totals 14 residues. The receptor was isolated from a human donor with classical Hodgkin lymphoma. The rearrangement joins TRBV28 to TRBJ2-7; weak D call: TRBD1 (6 bases). The material sequenced was peripheral blood mononuclear cells (PBMCs), taken before the second cycle of nivolumab. CDR3 sequence reads: CASSLLQGWYEQYF. The CDR3 DNA follows: TGTGCCAGCAGTTTGTTACAGGGCTGGTACGAGCAGTACTTC. Full variable domain (outside the CDR3, taken from reference TRBV28 and TRBJ2-7): DVKVTQSSRYLVKRTGEKVFLECVQDMDHENMFWYRQDPGLGLRLIYFSYDVKMKEKGDIPEGYSVSREKKERFSLILESASTNQTSMYLCASSLLQGWYEQYFGPGTRLTVT.